The 15 T cell receptor beta chains below all came from one sample that was sequenced in a study of CD8+CD57+ T cells in acquired aplastic anemia. Patients included in sequencing had previously demonstrated CD8+CD57+ cell expansion by flow cytometry. Genomic DNA templated the TCR beta VDJ and CDR3 profiling. TCRdb itself ran the reads through MiXCR, one entry per CDR3 protein. The sample has around 200,000 distinct CDR3 sequences, roughly two thirds seen once. Sample: sorted CD4+, CD8+, or CD8+CD57+ T cells (not recorded which) from PBMCs. Source of these receptors: a human donor with aplastic anemia.

The rearrangement joins TRBV12-3 or TRBV12-4 to TRBJ2-7; TRBD1 is a possible D gene (6 bases). The length of the CDR3 is 20 residues. V shed 2 bases and J shed 1 base, with 27 bases lying between them. This chain's CDR3 is CASSLPPTGQFQGLSYEQYF. DNA of the CDR3: TGTGCCAGCAGTTTACCTCCAACGGGCCAGTTTCAGGGGTTGTCCTACGAGCAGTACTTC.

V and J are TRBV7-9 and TRBJ1-4; no firm D call. V lost 7 bases to trimming and J lost 8 bases, with 17 bases between them. The CDR3 is 14 amino acids. Germline V gene lookup returns CDR1 SEHNR and CDR2 FQNEAQ (reference sequence). The CDR3 region has the DNA TGTGCCAGCACCTCCACCGACCTAGGGGAAAAACTGTTTTTT. It specifies CASTSTDLGEKLFF.

The chain has TRBV7-6 and TRBJ2-7; D is unclear. V was pared by 6 bases and J by 5 bases, with 17 bases between. The CDR3 spans 14 residues. The V gene's germline CDR1 is SGHVS and CDR2 FNYEAQ. The CDR3 region has the DNA TGTGCCAGCAGTCCAACGAGGATAAACAACGAGCAGTACTTC. Translation: CASSPTRINNEQYF.

The gene calls are TRBV24-1 and TRBJ1-3; no definite D call. V gave up 6 bases and J gave up 11 bases, with 10 bases separating them. This CDR3 comprises 11 residues. CDR1 is KGHDR, CDR2 SFDVKD, per germline. Here the CDR3 DNA reads TGTGCCACCAGTTATGGAAATGCCATATATTTT. As protein: CATSYGNAIYF.

This clonotype has just one count. The chain combines TRBV15 with TRBJ2-2; 7 nucleotides align to TRBD1. The V gene's germline CDR1 is LNHNV and CDR2 YYDKDF (reference sequence). Trimming took 0 bases from V and 3 from J; bases not matched to a gene: 1. This CDR3 contains 15 residues. This CDR3 reads CATSREQGYTGELFF. The CDR3 nucleotides are TGTGCCACCAGCAGAGAACAGGGGTACACCGGGGAGCTGTTTTTT.

The chain has TRBV12-3 or TRBV12-4 and TRBJ1-2; TRBD1 matches 7 bases. J gave up 2 bases and V 6 bases, and 9 bases lay outside the gene matches. The CDR3 has 15 amino acids. CDR3 DNA: TGTGCCAGCAGCACAAGGGGCAGGGGGAACTATGGCTACACCTTC. As protein: CASSTRGRGNYGYTF.

In DNA, the CDR3 is TGTGCCAGCAGTTTAACGGGGGGGCTGGATACGCAGTATTTT. Translated: CASSLTGGLDTQYF. The rearrangement uses TRBV2 and TRBJ2-3; TRBD2 agrees at 8 bases. The V segment lost 5 bases and the J segment 6 bases; nucleotides outside the gene matches: 7. Per the germline V gene, CDR1 is SNHLY and CDR2 is FYNNEI. The CDR3 consists of 14 residues.

This clonotype came up once. The rearrangement joins TRBV15 to TRBJ2-1; 10 bases map to TRBD2. Trimming cost V 2 bases and J 6 bases; bases outside gene matches: 10. CDR3 length equals 17 residues. Germline V lookup: CDR1 LNHNV, CDR2 YYDKDF (reference sequence). The CDR3 bases are TGTGCCACCAGCAGACCTCCGGGACTAGCGCAACCCAATGAGCAGTTCTTC. Translation gives CATSRPPGLAQPNEQFF.

J is TRBJ2-7 and V is TRBV7-3; 7 bases map to TRBD2. The CDR3 loop spans 15 amino acids. Germline CDR1 is SGHTA and CDR2 is FQGTGA. The J segment lost 0 bases and the V segment lost 2 bases, leaving 4 bases of the junction unmatched. The CDR3, as DNA: TGTGCCAGCAGCTTAGGCGGGAGTGCCTCCTACGAGCAGTACTTC. Protein product: CASSLGGSASYEQYF.

This clonotype appeared many times. The genes are TRBV6-5 and TRBJ2-7, with 8 nucleotides matching TRBD1. Trimming at V came to 5 bases and at J to 2 bases, leaving 5 bases not matched to a gene. CDR3 length equals 14 residues. Germline CDR1 and CDR2: MNHEY and SVGAGI. The CDR3, as DNA: TGTGCCAGCAGTCTCCAGGGGGCGACCTACGAGCAGTACTTC. Translated, it gives CASSLQGATYEQYF.

V usage is TRBV15 and J usage is TRBJ2-1; 9 nucleotides agree with TRBD2. CDR1 LNHNV and CDR2 YYDKDF come from the germline V gene (reference sequence). There are 16 residues in the CDR3. With 1 base clipped from V and 5 bases from J, the junction kept 6 bases outside the gene matches. CDR3 amino acids: CATSRGISGGDNEQFF. CDR3 DNA: TGTGCCACCAGCAGAGGTATTAGCGGGGGTGACAATGAGCAGTTCTTC.

Only one count was recorded for this clonotype. The chain combines TRBV19 with TRBJ2-3; unclear D gene. Trimming removed 5 bases at V and 5 bases at J, with 8 bases between. This CDR3 is built from 12 residues. The germline V gene has CDR1 LNHDA and CDR2 SQIVND (reference sequence). The CDR3 protein is CASSAARDTQYF. The CDR3 nucleotides read TGTGCCAGTAGTGCGGCGCGAGATACGCAGTATTTT.

In DNA, the CDR3 is TGTGCCAGCAGCTTGTGGGACAGTAAAACCTACGAGCAGTACTTC. Encoded protein: CASSLWDSKTYEQYF. The chain is built from TRBV11-2 and TRBJ2-7; 7 bases agree with TRBD1. This CDR3 spans 15 amino acids. The V gene's germline CDR1 is SGHAT and CDR2 FQNNGV. Trimming cost V 3 bases and J 2 bases; bases outside gene matches: 7.

The rearrangement links TRBV29-1 to TRBJ2-4; the D gene is possibly TRBD1 (6 bases). The CDR3 totals 12 residues. Germline CDR1 is SQVTM and CDR2 is ANQGSEA. V was shortened by 4 bases and J by 7 bases, with 11 bases between the two germline ends. The CDR3 here is CSVGSQGNIQYF. The CDR3, as DNA: TGCAGCGTTGGGTCCCAGGGGAACATTCAGTACTTC.

This rearrangement joins TRBV15 to TRBJ2-2; D is undetermined. Germline CDR1 LNHNV, CDR2 YYDKDF (reference sequence). This CDR3 has 14 amino acids. V lost 2 bases and J 1 base, leaving 5 bases between the germline ends. CDR3 sequence: CATSRIGNTGELFF. For the CDR3, the DNA is TGTGCCACCAGCAGAATAGGGAACACCGGGGAGCTGTTTTTT.